This TCR beta chain was recorded in a study of CD8 T cells in Susac syndrome. Random hexamers primed reverse transcription of about 0.5 to 1 ug RNA. By means of immunoSEQ multiplex PCR, TCR beta CDR3 spanning 54 Vbeta and 13 Jbeta underwent amplification. TCRdb re-derived calls from the immunoSEQ multiplex PCR reads in MiXCR, one entry per CDR3 protein. The sample lists fewer than 200,000 distinct CDR3 sequences; 85% to 95% were seen once. Trimming took off 0 bases at V and 0 bases at J, with 6 bases between the two ends. The CDR3 runs to 14 residues. In germline, CDR1 is GTSNPN, CDR2 SVGIG (reference sequence). The authors carried out high-throughput sequencing of TCR beta. They applied it to CD8+ and CD4+ T cells obtained from blood. TEMRA cells were FACS-enriched and CD8+ and CD4+ T cells negatively isolated.

J is TRBJ1-5 and V is TRBV30; no clear D. The source material was CD4+ T cells from PBMCs. The sequence was collected from a human donor in good health. In DNA form, the CDR3 reads TGTGCCTGGAGTGTCGGGTCTAGCAATCAGCCCCAGCATTTT. This translates into CAWSVGSSNQPQHF.